These 10 T cell receptor beta chains share one sample of origin, sequenced in a study of CD8+ T cells in alopecia areata. As to treatment: oral pan-JAK inhibitor, 5-10 mg twice daily. Extracted RNA was reverse transcribed, and the resulting cDNA served as sequencing template. The table came from immunoSEQ multiplex PCR; TCRdb's copy has only in-frame clones and leaves some out. The sample has about 94,000 clones; 70% to 85% are singletons. The input for sequencing was CD8+ T cells sorted from blood, taken between weeks 43 and 45, from a patient treated with tofacitinib. The receptor set was obtained from a human donor with alopecia areata.

This clone was recorded a few times. The chain recombines TRBV19 with TRBJ2-7; no definite D call. This CDR3 comprises 11 residues. The germline V gene encodes CDR1 LNHDA and CDR2 SQIVND (reference sequence). The CDR3 loop is CATGTSYEQYF. The CDR3 DNA follows: TGTGCTACGGGCACCTCCTACGAGCAGTACTTC.

In its sample, this clone was seen a few times. The V call is TRBV5-1, the J call TRBJ1-1, with D possibly being TRBD1 (5 bases). The CDR3 is 17 residues long. The germline CDR1 and CDR2 sequences are SGHRS and YFSETQ. The V gene lost 5 bases and the J gene lost 0 bases, with 20 bases spanning the gap. The CDR3 spells CASSGLWDGGVNTEAFF. Written as DNA, the CDR3 is TGCGCCAGCAGTGGTCTCTGGGACGGCGGGGTGAACACTGAAGCTTTCTTT.

The rearrangement joins TRBV29-1 to TRBJ1-2; maybe TRBD1 (6 bases). The V end was cut by 2 bases, the J end by 4 bases, with 11 bases between. The CDR3 has 13 amino acids. Germline CDR1 and CDR2: SQVTM and ANQGSEA. In DNA form, the CDR3 reads TGCAGCGTTGAATCAAAGACAGGCTATGGCTACACCTTC. This codes for CSVESKTGYGYTF.

The chain carries TRBV10-3 and TRBJ2-5; 9 bases match TRBD2. CDR3 length equals 13 residues. V shed 6 bases, J shed 5 bases, and the junction held 4 bases outside the gene matches. In germline, CDR1 is ENHRY, CDR2 SYGVKD. This CDR3 reads CAISLGLAETQYF. CDR3 nucleotide sequence: TGTGCCATCAGCCTCGGACTAGCGGAGACCCAGTACTTC.

There are a few counts of this clone. The chain is built from TRBV29-1 and TRBJ1-2, with 7 bases that match TRBD1. CDR3 length equals 11 residues. In germline, CDR1 is SQVTM, CDR2 ANQGSEA. V gave up 5 bases and J gave up 6 bases; unmatched junction bases: 3. The CDR3 DNA reads as TGCAGCGTTCCAGGGGGGGATGGCTACACCTTC. Its translation is CSVPGGDGYTF.

The chain carries TRBV16 and TRBJ2-7; TRBD1 aligns across 11 bases. Germline-derived CDR1 and CDR2 are KGHSY and FQNENV. The trim removed 3 bases at V and 2 bases at J, leaving 0 bases unmatched. This CDR3 has 14 amino acids. The CDR3 nucleotides read TGTGCCAGCAGCCAGGGACAGGGGGCCTACGAGCAGTACTTC. This codes for CASSQGQGAYEQYF.

This chain uses TRBV7-2 with TRBJ1-1; the D is unclear. This CDR3 region has 16 residues. Germline V CDR1 and CDR2: SGHTA, FQGNSA. The V end lost 1 base, the J end lost 1 base, and 13 bases lay between the germline ends. This CDR3 reads CASSLDPPPTNTEAFF. The CDR3 bases are TGTGCCAGCAGCTTAGATCCACCCCCAACGAACACTGAAGCTTTCTTT.

The chain joins TRBV7-9 to TRBJ1-1, with D possibly being TRBD1 (6 bases). The V gene's germline CDR1 is SEHNR and CDR2 FQNEAQ (reference sequence). This CDR3 region has 13 residues. V was cut by 5 bases and J by 7 bases, with 14 bases left in between. The CDR3 DNA is TGTGCCAGCAGCCTGGGGGCGGTTAATGAAGCTTTCTTT. Its translation: CASSLGAVNEAFF.

The chain combines TRBV7-8 with TRBJ1-5; D not certain. From germline, CDR1 is SGHVS and CDR2 FQNEAQ. The CDR3 sequence is 12 residues long. The V end was cut by 5 bases, the J end by 4 bases, with 6 bases between. For the CDR3, the DNA is TGTGCCAGCAGCCCGCGGAATCAGCCCCAGCATTTT. Amino acids: CASSPRNQPQHF.

The chain carries TRBV4-3 and TRBJ2-3; maybe TRBD2 (6 bases). V lost 0 bases, J lost 2 bases, and 15 bases lay in between. Germline V lookup: CDR1 LGHNA, CDR2 YSLEER. CDR3 size: 17 residues. The CDR3 loop is CASSQEVEGSNTDTQYF. DNA of the CDR3: TGCGCCAGCAGCCAAGAAGTGGAGGGGTCCAACACAGATACGCAGTATTTT.